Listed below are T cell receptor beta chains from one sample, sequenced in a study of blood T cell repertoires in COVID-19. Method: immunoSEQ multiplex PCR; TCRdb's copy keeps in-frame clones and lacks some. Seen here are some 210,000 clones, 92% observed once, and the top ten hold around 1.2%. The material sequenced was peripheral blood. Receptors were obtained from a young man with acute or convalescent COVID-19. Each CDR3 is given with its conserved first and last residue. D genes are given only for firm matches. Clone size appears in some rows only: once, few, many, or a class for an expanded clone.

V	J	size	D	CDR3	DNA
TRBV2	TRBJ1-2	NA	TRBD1	CASRGTANYGYTF	TGTGCCAGCCGAGGGACAGCTAACTATGGCTACACCTTC
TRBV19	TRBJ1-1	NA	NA	CASSMLGHLNTEAFF	TGTGCCAGTAGTATGTTAGGACATTTGAACACTGAAGCTTTCTTT
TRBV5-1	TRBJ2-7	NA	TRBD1	CASSRPDRDSYEQYF	TGCGCCAGCAGCCGACCCGACAGGGATTCCTACGAGCAGTACTTC
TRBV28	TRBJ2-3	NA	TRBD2	CASSTWGKRGTTDTQYF	TGTGCCAGCAGTACCTGGGGGAAGCGGGGGACCACAGATACGCAGTATTTT
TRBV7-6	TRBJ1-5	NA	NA	CASSFGGKPQHF	TGTGCCAGCAGCTTCGGGGGTAAGCCCCAGCATTTT
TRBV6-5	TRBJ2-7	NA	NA	CASSYTTTAGTYEQYF	TGTGCCAGCAGTTACACCACCACGGCAGGGACCTACGAGCAGTACTTC
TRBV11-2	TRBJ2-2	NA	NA	CASSSPMMLGDKLFF	TGTGCCAGCAGCTCCCCTATGATGTTGGGAGATAAGCTGTTTTTT
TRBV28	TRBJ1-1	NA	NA	CASSFWGMNTEAFF	TGTGCCAGCAGTTTTTGGGGCATGAACACTGAAGCTTTCTTT
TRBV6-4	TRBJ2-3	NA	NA	CASSDSDIRGDRADTQYF	TGTGCCAGCAGTGACTCGGACATCAGGGGGGATAGGGCAGATACGCAGTATTTT
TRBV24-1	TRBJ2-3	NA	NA	CATSDFGTGSPDTQYF	TGTGCCACCAGTGATTTTGGAACAGGGTCCCCAGATACGCAGTATTTT
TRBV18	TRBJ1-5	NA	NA	CASSPPSARGNQPQHF	TGTGCCAGCTCACCACCTAGTGCTCGGGGCAATCAGCCCCAGCATTTT
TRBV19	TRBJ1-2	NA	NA	CASSIKGRTQQNGYTF	TGTGCCAGTAGTATAAAGGGGCGGACACAGCAAAATGGCTACACCTTC
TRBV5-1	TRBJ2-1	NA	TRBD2	CASSYEGLAGEEFF	TGCGCCAGCAGCTACGAAGGACTAGCGGGAGAGGAGTTCTTC
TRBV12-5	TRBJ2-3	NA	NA	CASGLGRQGTDTQYF	TGTGCTAGTGGTTTGGGGAGGCAGGGCACAGATACGCAGTATTTT
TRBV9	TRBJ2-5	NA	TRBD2	CASSPQGVAGGLKETQYF	TGTGCCAGCAGCCCACAGGGGGTAGCGGGAGGACTCAAAGAGACCCAGTACTTC
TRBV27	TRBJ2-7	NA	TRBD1	CASRQPGQGRYEQYF	TGTGCCAGCAGACAACCGGGACAGGGGAGATACGAGCAGTACTTC
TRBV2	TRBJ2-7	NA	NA	CASSEGSGYEQYF	TGTGCCAGCAGTGAGGGTAGCGGATACGAGCAGTACTTC
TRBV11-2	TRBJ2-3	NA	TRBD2	CASSLGPSGYTDTQYF	TGTGCCAGCAGCTTAGGTCCTAGCGGATACACAGATACGCAGTATTTT
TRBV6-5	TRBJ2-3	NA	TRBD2	CASSSGLAGATQYF	TGTGCCAGCAGCTCTGGACTAGCGGGAGCTACGCAGTATTTT
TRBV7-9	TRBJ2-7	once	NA	CASSALDRDLSYEQYF	TGTGCCAGCAGCGCATTAGACAGAGACTTATCCTACGAGCAGTACTTC
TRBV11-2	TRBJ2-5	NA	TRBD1	CASTETGYGETQYF	TGTGCCAGCACCGAGACAGGGTATGGAGAGACCCAGTACTTC
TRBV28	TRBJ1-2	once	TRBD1	CASKQGANYGYTF	TGTGCCAGCAAACAGGGGGCGAACTATGGCTACACCTTC
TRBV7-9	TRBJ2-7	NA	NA	CASSSGGTFPYEQYF	TGTGCCAGCAGCTCAGGGGGGACATTTCCTTACGAGCAGTACTTC
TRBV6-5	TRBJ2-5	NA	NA	CASSAGGETQYF	TGTGCCAGCAGCGCGGGTGGGGAGACCCAGTACTTC
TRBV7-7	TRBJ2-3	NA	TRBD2	CASSLAGGTDTQYF	TGTGCTAGCAGCTTGGCGGGGGGCACAGATACGCAGTATTTT
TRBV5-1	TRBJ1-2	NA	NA	CASSSGGPYGYTF	TGCGCCAGCAGCTCGGGGGGCCCCTATGGCTACACCTTC
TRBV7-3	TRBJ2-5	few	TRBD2	CASSESSGVGETQYF	TGTGCCAGCAGCGAGTCTAGCGGGGTCGGGGAGACCCAGTACTTC
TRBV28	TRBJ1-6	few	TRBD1	CASSTGQPSPLHF	TGTGCCAGCAGTACGGGACAGCCGTCACCCCTCCACTTT
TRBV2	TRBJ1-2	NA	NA	CASSEIQAPNYGYTF	TGTGCCAGCAGTGAAATACAGGCGCCTAACTATGGCTACACCTTC
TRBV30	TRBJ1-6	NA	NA	CAWSVSRGNSPLHF	TGTGCCTGGAGTGTTTCAAGGGGTAATTCACCCCTCCACTTT
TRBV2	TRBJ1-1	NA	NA	CASSSVREGAEAFF	TGTGCCAGCAGTAGCGTCAGGGAGGGTGCTGAAGCTTTCTTT
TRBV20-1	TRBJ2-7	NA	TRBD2	CSAPRGYEQYF	TGCAGTGCCCCGCGGGGGTACGAGCAGTACTTC
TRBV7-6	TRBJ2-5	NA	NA	CASSFGQGQETQYF	TGTGCCAGCAGCTTCGGGCAGGGCCAAGAGACCCAGTACTTC
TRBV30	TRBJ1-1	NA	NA	CAWSARNVNTEAFF	TGTGCCTGGTCTGCCAGAAATGTGAACACTGAAGCTTTCTTT
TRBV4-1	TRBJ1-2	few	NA	CASSQDRSSRYGYTF	TGCGCCAGCAGCCAAGATCGGAGCTCCAGATACGGCTACACCTTC
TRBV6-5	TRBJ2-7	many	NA	CASELYEQYF	TGTGCCAGTGAACTATACGAGCAGTACTTC
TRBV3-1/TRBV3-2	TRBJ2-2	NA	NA	CASSAPGTRELFF	TGTGCCAGCAGCGCGCCCGGGACACGAGAGCTGTTTTTT
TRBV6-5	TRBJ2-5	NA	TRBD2	CASSYRTAGGQETQYF	TGTGCCAGCAGTTACCGAACTGCGGGGGGACAAGAGACCCAGTACTTC
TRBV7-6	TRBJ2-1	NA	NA	CASSLELSSYNEQFF	TGTGCCAGCAGCTTAGAACTGAGCTCCTACAATGAGCAGTTCTTC
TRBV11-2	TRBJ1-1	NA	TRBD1	CASSLGDRGEAFF	TGTGCCAGCAGCCTTGGGGACAGGGGTGAAGCTTTCTTT
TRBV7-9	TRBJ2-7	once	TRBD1	CASRPRDSYEQYF	TGTGCCAGCAGGCCCCGGGACAGCTACGAGCAGTACTTC